Only a few counts were recorded for the clone carrying this T cell receptor beta chain. Its matching antigen is unknown. One entry per CDR3 protein, called by TCRdb with MiXCR from the reads. The sample has approximately 200,000 distinct CDR3 sequences, about 23% seen once. This record comes from a study of T cell repertoires in cytomegalovirus infection. Study details: Public TCR beta signatures were indicative of both CMV infection and a matching HLA type.

Notes on the study in general: CMV-specific HLA-C-restricted TCR beta clonotypes dominated the ex vivo response. Adding up the frequency of public TCR beta families identified people who carried CMV plus the relevant HLA.

CDR3 length: 13 residues. V gave up 11 bases and J gave up 0 bases, with 10 bases separating them. CDR1 and CDR2 from the germline V gene are ENHRY and SYGVKD. The clonotype comes from a human donor in good health (CMV status not recorded). Some clones in this sample may be carry-over from other donors' samples. The V call is TRBV10-3, the J call TRBJ2-2; D is ambiguous. Source material: CD8+ T cells from PBMCs. This CDR3 is CALRQPNTGELFF. DNA for the CDR3: TGTGCCTTACGCCAGCCGAACACCGGGGAGCTGTTTTTT.